The rows below give T cell receptor beta chains drawn from one sample of a study of T cell responses to AZD1222 COVID-19 vaccine. TCRdb's table, derived via immunoSEQ multiplex PCR, lists solely in-frame clones and lacks some. The data contain 100,000 to 150,000 clones, 70% to 90% of them singletons. Specimen: peripheral blood, collected 28 days after the second dose of the MenACWY control vaccine. These receptor sequences come from an adult who received the MenACWY meningococcal vaccine as a control. Each CDR3 is given with its conserved first and last residue. A D gene is named only where the DNA matches it firmly.

>TRBV21-1|.
CASSKAQGTHSLEAFF
>TRBV5-1|.
CASSLALARGEKLFF
>TRBV5-1|TRBD2
CASSTRLAGAGDTQYF
>TRBV27|TRBD2
CASSHGLAGGSTDTQYF
>TRBV7-2|TRBD2
CASSLTSGGASGELFF
>TRBV6-5|.
CASSYALGRSGYTF
>TRBV5-1|.
CASSSRGELDGYTF
>TRBV5-1|TRBD1
CASSSGQYTEAFF
>TRBV5-5|TRBD1
CASSLRTGRYDEQYF
>TRBV2|TRBD2
CASRGTGTSGTQYF
>TRBV6-2/TRBV6-3|.
CASSPRLWETQYF
>TRBV4-2|TRBD1
CASSQDRSSKNIQYF
>TRBV29-1|TRBD1
CSVDTGTGITDTQYF
>TRBV24-1|TRBD2
CATSDFRGLAAPNTGELFF
>TRBV6-5|TRBD1
CASRPTGDNEQFF
>TRBV6-2/TRBV6-3|.
CASSQTTSTDTQYF
>TRBV19|.
CASMGGFGSPLHF
>TRBV5-1|.
CASSLDLRGDTEAFF
>TRBV7-2|TRBD2
CASRPGTSGRAEDTQYF
>TRBV5-6|TRBD1
CASSSGQGANEKLFF
>TRBV7-8|TRBD2
CASSGGSAGVEQYF
>TRBV27|.
CASRFEYLLAPVLEQYF